The 28 T cell receptor beta chains in this list originate from one sample, sequenced in a study of CD8 T cells in Susac syndrome (dated by TCRdb to the late 2010s). Libraries came from the immunoSEQ multiplex PCR assay. RNA was extracted with the RNeasy kit and about 0.5 to 1 ug was reverse transcribed using random hexamers. In-frame beta chains were kept once TCRdb had trimmed the public reads at Q25 with fastp and called clones with MiXCR. Each CDR3 protein appears once, grouped with its most common genes and DNA. Here the sample has some 300,000 distinct CDR3 sequences; roughly 85% occur a single time. Roughly 0.21% of the sample is held by the ten biggest clonotypes. Specimen: CD8+ T cells from PBMCs. These receptors came from a human donor with multiple sclerosis.

The chain couples TRBV7-9 to TRBJ2-5, with D unresolved. Trimming left V 2 bases short and J 5 bases short, with 9 bases between. Germline CDR1 is SEHNR and CDR2 is FQNEAQ (reference sequence). The length of the CDR3 is 13 residues. CDR3 protein: CASSLSLRETQYF. The DNA for the CDR3 is TGTGCCAGCAGCTTATCCCTACGGGAGACCCAGTACTTC.

In its sample, this clonotype was seen a few times. The chain is built from TRBV12-3 or TRBV12-4 and TRBJ2-1; possibly TRBD2 for D (6 bases). There are 15 residues in the CDR3. Trimming cost V 1 base and J 2 bases, with 9 bases left between them. CDR3 region: CASSLGGGPYNEQFF. The CDR3 DNA is TGTGCCAGCAGTTTAGGGGGAGGTCCCTACAATGAGCAGTTCTTC.

The CDR3 spells CASSLEGDDEQFF. The CDR3 coding sequence is TGTGCCAGCAGTTTAGAGGGGGACGATGAGCAGTTCTTC. V usage is TRBV28 and J usage is TRBJ2-1; possible D gene TRBD1, 6 bases. Trimming took off 2 bases at V and 8 bases at J, with 10 bases between the two ends. The CDR3 is made up of 13 amino acids. CDR1 and CDR2 from the germline V gene are MDHEN and SYDVKM.

The table lists this clonotype with a few counts. V gene TRBV19 combines with J gene TRBJ1-5, with 12 bases aligning to TRBD1. Looked up from germline, CDR1 is LNHDA and CDR2 is SQIVND (reference sequence). The junction had 3 bases not matched to a gene; V was cut back by 3 bases and J by 6 bases. This CDR3 is built from 15 residues. CDR3 nucleotides: TGTGCCAGTAGTATGGGACAGGGGGCTCGTCAGCCCCAGCATTTT. Its translation is CASSMGQGARQPQHF.

The V call is TRBV27, the J call TRBJ2-1; D might be TRBD1 or TRBD2, each matching 5 bases. Germline CDR1 MNHEY, CDR2 SMNVEV (reference sequence). The CDR3 loop spans 14 amino acids. V shed 6 bases and J shed 2 bases, with 11 bases lying between them. In nucleotides, the CDR3 is TGTGCCAGCAGCCAGGGACGGACCTACAATGAGCAGTTCTTC. Its translation is CASSQGRTYNEQFF.

The rearrangement uses TRBV16 and TRBJ2-3, with a possible D match to TRBD2 (5 bases). The CDR3 extends over 16 amino acids. CDR1 KGHSY and CDR2 FQNENV come from the germline V gene. Between the trimmed V and J ends, which lost 3 bases and 0 bases, there was a span of 13 bases. The CDR3 spells CASSHSRTGSTDTQYF. CDR3 in DNA: TGTGCCAGCAGCCATAGTAGAACGGGAAGCACAGATACGCAGTATTTT.

The chain has TRBV4-3 and TRBJ1-4, with D possibly matching TRBD1 (5 bases). Germline loops: CDR1 LGHNA, CDR2 YSLEER. The CDR3 sequence is 15 residues long. Trimming took 6 bases from V and 0 from J, leaving 11 bases between them. CDR3 loop: CASRVTRATNEKLFF. CDR3 sequence (DNA): TGCGCCAGCAGGGTAACCAGGGCAACTAATGAAAAACTGTTTTTT.

The chain combines TRBV9 with TRBJ2-1; tentatively, D is TRBD2 (6 bases). The CDR3 runs 17 residues. The V end lost 3 bases, the J end lost 0 bases, and 16 bases lay between the germline ends. Per germline, CDR1 SGDLS and CDR2 YYNGEE. Here the CDR3 reads CASSGRDSRSSYNEQFF. The CDR3 DNA reads TGTGCCAGCAGCGGCCGGGACTCGCGAAGCTCCTACAATGAGCAGTTCTTC.

A remark on this clonotype: This may arise from a read error, as a much more abundant clone is one base away. The V call is TRBV28, the J call TRBJ1-5, with D possibly TRBD1 on 6 matching bases. The CDR3 loop spans 14 amino acids. Looked up from germline, CDR1 is MDHEN and CDR2 is SYDVKM. DNA for the CDR3: TGTGCCTGCAGTCCGGACAGCTACAATCAGCCCCAGCATTTT. It specifies CACSPDSYNQPQHF.

This clonotype turned up a few times. CDR3 residues: CASSLTGVNYEQYF. The DNA for the CDR3 is TGTGCCAGCAGCTTGACTGGGGTCAACTACGAGCAGTACTTC. The chain is built from TRBV5-4 and TRBJ2-7; D remains unclear. The V end lost 1 base, the J end lost 3 bases, and 11 bases lay between the germline ends. In germline, CDR1 is SGHNT, CDR2 YYREEE (reference sequence). This CDR3 has 14 residues. The variable domain in full, with the rest retrieved from reference TRBV5-4 and TRBJ2-7, is ETGVTQSPTHLIKTRGQQVTLRCSSQSGHNTVSWYQQALGQGPQFIFQYYREEENGRGNFPPRFSGLQFPNYSSELNVNALELDDSALYLCASSLTGVNYEQYFGPGTRLTVT.

This clonotype showed up just once. The chain couples TRBV12-3 or TRBV12-4 to TRBJ1-4, with D possibly being TRBD1 (6 bases). The ends were cut back, 0 bases at V and 4 bases at J, with 12 bases in the middle. This CDR3 comprises 16 residues. The CDR3 coding sequence is TGTGCCAGCAGTTTAGCGCCAGGGGCCAGTAATGAAAAACTGTTTTTT. As protein: CASSLAPGASNEKLFF.

V is TRBV9 and J is TRBJ1-5, with 12 bases lining up with TRBD1. J was trimmed by 7 bases and V by 4 bases; bases with no gene match: 6. The CDR3 loop spans 15 amino acids. CDR1 is SGDLS and CDR2 is YYNGEE in the germline V gene. The CDR3 DNA follows: TGTGCCAGCAGCTCCGGGACAGGGGGCGTCCAGCCCCAGCATTTT. Encoded protein: CASSSGTGGVQPQHF.

The chain uses TRBV12-5 and TRBJ2-1; TRBD1 matches at 7 bases. The germline V gene has CDR1 LGHNT and CDR2 FRNRAP. This CDR3 is built from 16 residues. V lost 3 bases, J lost 5 bases, and 10 bases stayed unmatched. In nucleotides, the CDR3 is TGTGCTAGTGGTTTCCATCAGGGGGTCCCCAACAATGAGCAGTTCTTC. Translating it yields CASGFHQGVPNNEQFF. The full variable domain, in which reference TRBV12-5 and TRBJ2-1 provide the parts outside the CDR3, is DARVTQTPRHKVTEMGQEVTMRCQPILGHNTVFWYRQTMMQGLELLAYFRNRAPLDDSGMPKDRFSAEMPDATLATLKIQPSEPRDSAVYFCASGFHQGVPNNEQFFGPGTRLTVL.

The CDR3 DNA reads as TGTGCCAGCAGTTTTATGGGAGATTACGATGGCTACACCTTC. As protein: CASSFMGDYDGYTF. This chain uses TRBV28 with TRBJ1-2; D is uncertain. The CDR3 runs to 14 residues. Germline V gene data show CDR1 as MDHEN and CDR2 as SYDVKM. The germline V and J ends were trimmed by 3 bases and 6 bases, with 14 bases remaining between them.

This chain joins TRBV19 and TRBJ2-7; no definite D call. V shed 5 bases and J shed 6 bases, with 14 bases lying between them. The CDR3 sequence is 13 residues long. Germline V lookup: CDR1 LNHDA, CDR2 SQIVND (reference sequence). The CDR3 bases are TGTGCCAGTAGTTTTCTAGACTTCTCCGAGCAGTACTTC. Amino acids: CASSFLDFSEQYF.

The gene calls are TRBV10-2 and TRBJ2-1, with D hard to call. From germline, CDR1 is WSHSY and CDR2 SAAADI. V shed 0 bases and J shed 7 bases, with 4 bases lying between them. The CDR3 sequence is 12 residues long. CDR3 amino acids: CASSESLNEQFF. In DNA form, the CDR3 reads TGCGCCAGCAGTGAGTCGCTAAATGAGCAGTTCTTC.

This clonotype appeared a few times. This chain joins TRBV6-1 and TRBJ1-1; D unresolved. Germline V CDR1 and CDR2: MNHNS, SASEGT. CDR3 size: 13 residues. Deletions cut 6 bases from V and 3 bases from J, with 11 bases between. CDR3 protein: CASSPGSYTEAFF. In DNA form, the CDR3 reads TGTGCCAGCAGCCCGGGATCATACACTGAAGCTTTCTTT.

The chain uses TRBV9 and TRBJ2-7, with a weak D call TRBD2 (5 bases). Per the germline V gene, CDR1 is SGDLS and CDR2 is YYNGEE. This CDR3 is built from 14 residues. V shed 0 bases and J shed 3 bases, with 10 bases lying between them. The CDR3 loop is CASSVGDYLYEQYF. The CDR3 coding sequence is TGTGCCAGCAGCGTAGGCGACTACCTCTACGAGCAGTACTTC.

The rearrangement uses TRBV20-1 and TRBJ2-7, with 7 bases fitting TRBD1. CDR3 length equals 14 residues. The germline V gene has CDR1 DFQATT and CDR2 SNEGSKA (reference sequence). The V gene end was trimmed by 5 bases and the J gene end by 0 bases; junction bases not matched to a gene: 7. The CDR3 bases are TGCAGTGCTGACATCCGGGACAGCTCCTACGAGCAGTACTTC. This sequence encodes CSADIRDSSYEQYF.

The chain couples TRBV20-1 to TRBJ1-5; maybe TRBD1 (5 bases). This CDR3 has 18 residues. With 4 bases removed from V and 0 bases from J, the gap between germline ends came to 22 bases. The germline gives CDR1 DFQATT, CDR2 SNEGSKA (reference sequence). CDR3 sequence: CSANDAGPEYDSNQPQHF. The CDR3 DNA reads as TGCAGTGCTAACGACGCAGGGCCAGAATATGATAGCAATCAGCCCCAGCATTTT.

The chain has TRBV27 and TRBJ2-7; possible D gene TRBD1, 6 bases. The V end lost 6 bases, the J end lost 3 bases, and 15 bases lay between the germline ends. CDR1 and CDR2 from the germline V gene are MNHEY and SMNVEV (reference sequence). The CDR3 spans 14 residues. CDR3 bases: TGTGCCAGCAGCCAAAGGGCAGGGGACTACGAGCAGTACTTC. Amino acids: CASSQRAGDYEQYF.

This chain's CDR3 is CASSLKAGAQAKNIQYF. CDR3 nucleotides: TGTGCCAGCAGCTTAAAGGCGGGGGCGCAAGCCAAAAACATTCAGTACTTC. The V call is TRBV7-3, the J call TRBJ2-4; TRBD2 might be the D (7 bases). V lost 1 base and J 0 bases, leaving 13 bases between the germline ends. This CDR3 contains 17 residues. The germline gives CDR1 SGHTA, CDR2 FQGTGA.

The gene calls are TRBV29-1 and TRBJ2-2; tentatively, D is TRBD2 (5 bases). Germline V gene lookup returns CDR1 SQVTM and CDR2 ANQGSEA. The length of the CDR3 is 12 residues. Trimming removed 5 bases at V and 4 bases at J, with 8 bases between. The CDR3 loop is CSVQLATGELFF. The DNA of the CDR3 is TGCAGCGTTCAGCTAGCCACCGGGGAGCTGTTTTTT.

This clonotype appeared once. The chain employs TRBV18 and TRBJ2-2; TRBD2 agrees at 10 bases. With 3 bases clipped from V and 0 bases from J, the junction kept 4 bases outside the gene matches. The CDR3 spans 17 residues. Per germline, CDR1 KGHSH and CDR2 LQKENI. As DNA, the CDR3 is TGTGCCAGCTCACCCGCGGGACTAGCGTCGAACACCGGGGAGCTGTTTTTT. This sequence encodes CASSPAGLASNTGELFF.

The chain is built from TRBV19 and TRBJ1-1; D unclear. CDR1 is LNHDA and CDR2 is SQIVND in the germline V gene (reference sequence). Between the trimmed V and J ends, which lost 3 bases and 8 bases, there was a span of 10 bases. The CDR3 loop spans 12 amino acids. CDR3 sequence: CASSMVGLEAFF. The DNA of the CDR3 is TGTGCCAGTAGTATGGTGGGATTAGAAGCTTTCTTT.

The chain combines TRBV10-3 with TRBJ1-3, with TRBD1 as a possible D gene (5 bases). The ends were cut back, 7 bases at V and 0 bases at J, with 10 bases in the middle. From germline, CDR1 is ENHRY and CDR2 SYGVKD. CDR3 size: 14 residues. The CDR3: CAITGGSSGNTIYF. CDR3 DNA: TGTGCCATCACCGGGGGGAGCTCTGGAAACACCATATATTTT.

The chain couples TRBV9 to TRBJ1-2; 7 bases agree with TRBD1. The V gene end was trimmed by 0 bases and the J gene end by 3 bases; junction bases not matched to a gene: 2. Looked up from germline, CDR1 is SGDLS and CDR2 is YYNGEE. The CDR3 sequence is 14 residues long. CDR3 sequence reads: CASSVDDRDYGYTF. DNA of the CDR3: TGTGCCAGCAGCGTAGACGACAGGGACTATGGCTACACCTTC. Supplemented by reference TRBV9 and TRBJ1-2, the full variable domain reads DSGVTQTPKHLITATGQRVTLRCSPRSGDLSVYWYQQSLDQGLQFLIQYYNGEERAKGNILERFSAQQFPDLHSELNLSSLELGDSALYFCASSVDDRDYGYTFGSGTRLTVV.

The CDR3 DNA is TGTGCCAGCAGCGTAAGACAGGGTGATTCACCCCTCCACTTT. It translates to CASSVRQGDSPLHF. The genes are TRBV9 and TRBJ1-6; 7 nucleotides match TRBD1. Looked up from germline, CDR1 is SGDLS and CDR2 is YYNGEE. Trimming at V came to 1 base and at J to 8 bases, leaving 3 bases not matched to a gene. The CDR3 has 14 residues.